Shown below are 7 T cell receptor beta chains from a single sample sequenced in a study of T cells in Graves' hyperthyroidism and ophthalmopathy. Amplification of TCR beta CDR3 regions was performed using RNA transcripts as template. The TCR CDR3 first-round RT-PCR relied on the HTBI primer set. From the multiplex PCR reads, TCRdb called clonotypes with MiXCR, one entry per CDR3 protein. The sample consists of hundreds of thousands of distinct CDR3 sequences, approximately 40% of them appearing once. The sequenced sample was blood. These receptors originate from a man younger than 30 with Graves' hyperthyroidism.

This chain links TRBV7-3 with TRBJ2-5; 8 bases align to TRBD1. Germline lookup yields CDR1 SGHTA and CDR2 FQGTGA. The CDR3 extends over 15 amino acids. V lost 5 bases and J lost 6; bases outside the gene matches: 11. DNA for the CDR3: TGTGCCAGCAGCGTAGGGACAGGATCGATGAAGACCCAGTACTTC. Amino acid sequence: CASSVGTGSMKTQYF.

CDR3 DNA sequence: TGTGCCAGTAGTATCCAGGTCTACAATGAGCAGTTCTTC. It translates to CASSIQVYNEQFF. The genes are TRBV19 and TRBJ2-7; no clear D. The assigned J gene may be wrong: the sequence end matches TRBJ2-1 better. Germline values: CDR1 LNHDA, CDR2 SQIVND (reference sequence). CDR3 length: 13 residues.

The J gene is TRBJ1-2, the V gene TRBV14; unclear D gene. The V gene's germline CDR1 is SGHDN and CDR2 FVKESK. Trimming removed 1 base from V and 4 bases from J, with 10 bases in between. The CDR3 extends over 14 amino acids. The CDR3 protein is CASSQVTDLYGYTF. In DNA, the CDR3 is TGTGCCAGCAGCCAAGTGACGGACCTCTATGGCTACACCTTC.

The rearrangement joins TRBV25-1 to TRBJ1-1; the D gene is possibly TRBD1 (5 bases). This CDR3 contains 11 residues. In germline, CDR1 is MGHDK, CDR2 SYGVNS. CDR3 residues: CARQMNTEAFF. CDR3 bases: TGTGCTAGACAGATGAACACTGAAGCTTTCTTT. The full variable domain, with the rest looked up from reference TRBV25-1 and TRBJ1-1, is EADIYQTPRYLVIGTGKKITLECSQTMGHDKMYWYQQDPGMELHLIHYSYGVNSTEKGDLSSESTVSRIRTEHFPLTLESARPSHTSQYLCARQMNTEAFFGQGTRLTVV.

In this sample, this clonotype turned up a few times. The chain recombines TRBV20-1 with TRBJ2-2; D assignment may be TRBD1 or TRBD2 (5 bases each). Per germline, CDR1 DFQATT and CDR2 SNEGSKA (reference sequence). Trimming pared 1 base from V and 9 bases from J, leaving 9 bases between. CDR3 size: 12 residues. Here the CDR3 DNA reads TGCAGTGCTAGAGGCGAGGGGAGGGAGCTGTTTTTT. It is translated as CSARGEGRELFF.

The chain joins TRBV7-9 to TRBJ1-4, with 7 positions matching TRBD1. The V and J ends lost 3 bases and 8 bases, in that order; junction bases with no gene match: 9. CDR1 and CDR2 from the germline V gene are SEHNR and FQNEAQ (reference sequence). This CDR3 is 15 amino acids long. The CDR3 reads CASSFNRDSPEKLFF. Here the CDR3 DNA reads TGTGCCAGCAGCTTTAACCGGGACAGCCCCGAAAAACTGTTTTTT.

This chain links TRBV9 with TRBJ2-7, with D tentatively TRBD1 (6 bases). Germline loops: CDR1 SGDLS, CDR2 YYNGEE. Trimming pared 0 bases from V and 3 bases from J, leaving 10 bases between. The CDR3 consists of 14 residues. CDR3 nucleotides: TGTGCCAGCAGCGTAGTACAGGGACACTACGAGCAGTACTTC. It codes for CASSVVQGHYEQYF.